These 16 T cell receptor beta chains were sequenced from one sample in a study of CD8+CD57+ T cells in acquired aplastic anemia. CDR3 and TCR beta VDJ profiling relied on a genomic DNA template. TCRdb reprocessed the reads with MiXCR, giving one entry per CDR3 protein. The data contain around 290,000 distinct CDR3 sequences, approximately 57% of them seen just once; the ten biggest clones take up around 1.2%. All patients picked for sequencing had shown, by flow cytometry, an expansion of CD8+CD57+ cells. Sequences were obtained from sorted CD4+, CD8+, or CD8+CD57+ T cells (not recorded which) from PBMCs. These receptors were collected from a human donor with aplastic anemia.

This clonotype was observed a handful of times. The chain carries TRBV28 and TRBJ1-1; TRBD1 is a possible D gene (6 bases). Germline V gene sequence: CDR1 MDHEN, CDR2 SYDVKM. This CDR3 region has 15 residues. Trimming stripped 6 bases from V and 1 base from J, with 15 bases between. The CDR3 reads CASSSRGIGNTEAFF. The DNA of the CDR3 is TGTGCCAGCAGCAGCAGGGGTATCGGGAACACTGAAGCTTTCTTT.

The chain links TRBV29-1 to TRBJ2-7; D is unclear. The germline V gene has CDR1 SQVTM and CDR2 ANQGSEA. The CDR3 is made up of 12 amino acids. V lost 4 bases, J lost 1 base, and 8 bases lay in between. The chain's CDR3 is CSVGRDSYEQYF. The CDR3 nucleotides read TGCAGCGTTGGAAGGGATTCCTACGAGCAGTACTTC.

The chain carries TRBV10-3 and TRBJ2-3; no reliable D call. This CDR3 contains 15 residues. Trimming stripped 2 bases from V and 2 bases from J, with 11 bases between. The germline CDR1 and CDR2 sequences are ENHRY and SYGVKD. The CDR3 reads CAISEPSGATDTQYF. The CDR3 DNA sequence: TGTGCCATCAGTGAGCCCTCCGGAGCCACAGATACGCAGTATTTT.

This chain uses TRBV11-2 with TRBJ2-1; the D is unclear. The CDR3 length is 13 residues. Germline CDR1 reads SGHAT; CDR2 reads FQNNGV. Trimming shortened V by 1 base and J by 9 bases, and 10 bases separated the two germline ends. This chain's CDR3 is CASSLAQPSEQFF. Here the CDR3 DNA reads TGTGCCAGCAGCTTAGCTCAGCCTAGTGAGCAGTTCTTC. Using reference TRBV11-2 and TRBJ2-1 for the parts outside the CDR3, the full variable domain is EAGVAQSPRYKIIEKRQSVAFWCNPISGHATLYWYQQILGQGPKLLIQFQNNGVVDDSQLPKDRFSAERLKGVDSTLKIQPAKLEDSAVYLCASSLAQPSEQFFGPGTRLTVL.

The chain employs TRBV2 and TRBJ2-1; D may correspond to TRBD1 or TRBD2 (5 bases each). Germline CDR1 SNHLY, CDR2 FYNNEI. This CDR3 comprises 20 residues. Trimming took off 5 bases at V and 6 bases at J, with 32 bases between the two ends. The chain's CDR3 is CASSYSAISFPEGRGNEQFF. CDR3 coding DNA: TGTGCCAGCAGTTACTCCGCTATCTCCTTTCCAGAGGGGAGAGGCAATGAGCAGTTCTTC.

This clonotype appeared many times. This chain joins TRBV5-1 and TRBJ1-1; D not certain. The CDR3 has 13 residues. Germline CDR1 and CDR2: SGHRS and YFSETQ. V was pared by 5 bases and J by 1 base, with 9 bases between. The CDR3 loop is CASRPDANTEAFF. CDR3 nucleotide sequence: TGCGCCAGCAGACCAGACGCGAACACTGAAGCTTTCTTT.

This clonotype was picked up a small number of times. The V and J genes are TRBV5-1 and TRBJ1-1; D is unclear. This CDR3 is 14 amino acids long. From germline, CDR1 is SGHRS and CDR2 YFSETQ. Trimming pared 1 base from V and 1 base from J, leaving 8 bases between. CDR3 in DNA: TGCGCCAGCAGCTTGTTGGCGGAGAACACTGAAGCTTTCTTT. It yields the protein CASSLLAENTEAFF.

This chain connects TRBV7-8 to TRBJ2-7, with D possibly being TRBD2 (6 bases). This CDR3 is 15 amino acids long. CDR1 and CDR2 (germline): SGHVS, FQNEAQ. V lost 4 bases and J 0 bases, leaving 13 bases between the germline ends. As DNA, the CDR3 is TGTGCCAGCAGCTCCCGTAGGGAGGTCTCCTACGAGCAGTACTTC. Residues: CASSSRREVSYEQYF.

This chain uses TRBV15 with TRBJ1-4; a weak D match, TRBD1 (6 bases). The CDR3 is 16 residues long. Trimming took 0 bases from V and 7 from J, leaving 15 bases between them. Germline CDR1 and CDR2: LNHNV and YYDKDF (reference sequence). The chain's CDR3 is CATSRDRSGGREKLFF. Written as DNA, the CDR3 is TGTGCCACCAGCAGAGATCGTAGCGGGGGGCGTGAAAAACTGTTTTTT. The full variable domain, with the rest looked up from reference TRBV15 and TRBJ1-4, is DAMVIQNPRYQVTQFGKPVTLSCSQTLNHNVMYWYQQKSSQAPKLLFHYYDKDFNNEADTPDNFQSRRPNTSFCFLDIRSPGLGDTAMYLCATSRDRSGGREKLFFGSGTQLSVL.

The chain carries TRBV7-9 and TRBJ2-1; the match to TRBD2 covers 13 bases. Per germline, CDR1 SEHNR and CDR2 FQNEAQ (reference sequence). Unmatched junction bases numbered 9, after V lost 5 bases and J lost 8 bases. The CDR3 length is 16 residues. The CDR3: CASSLMGLAGFDEQFF. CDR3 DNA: TGTGCCAGCAGCCTCATGGGACTAGCGGGATTCGATGAGCAGTTCTTC.

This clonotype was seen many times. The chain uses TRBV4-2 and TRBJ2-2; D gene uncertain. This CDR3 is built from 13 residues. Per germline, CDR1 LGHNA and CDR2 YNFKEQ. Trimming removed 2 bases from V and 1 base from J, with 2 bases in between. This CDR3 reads CASSQRNTGELFF. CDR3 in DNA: TGTGCCAGCAGCCAACGGAACACCGGGGAGCTGTTTTTT.

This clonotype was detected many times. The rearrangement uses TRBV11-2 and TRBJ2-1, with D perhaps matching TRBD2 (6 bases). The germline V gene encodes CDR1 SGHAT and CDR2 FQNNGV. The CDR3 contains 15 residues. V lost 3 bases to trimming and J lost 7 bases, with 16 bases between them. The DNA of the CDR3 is TGTGCCAGCAGCTTGACTAGTCACGGGTTGAATGAGCAGTTCTTC. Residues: CASSLTSHGLNEQFF.

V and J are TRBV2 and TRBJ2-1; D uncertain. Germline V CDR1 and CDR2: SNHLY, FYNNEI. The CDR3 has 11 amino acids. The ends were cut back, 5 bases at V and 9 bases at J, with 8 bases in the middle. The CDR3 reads CASSPQGEQFF. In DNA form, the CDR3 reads TGTGCCAGCAGTCCGCAAGGTGAGCAGTTCTTC.

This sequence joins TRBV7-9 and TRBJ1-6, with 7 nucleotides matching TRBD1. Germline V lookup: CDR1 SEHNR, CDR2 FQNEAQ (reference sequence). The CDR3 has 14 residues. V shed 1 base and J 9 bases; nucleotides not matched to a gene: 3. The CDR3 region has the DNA TGTGCCAGCAGCTTAGATTCAGGGGGTTCACCCCTCCACTTT. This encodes CASSLDSGGSPLHF.

CDR3 residues: CASSPATGGDYGYTF. Here the CDR3 DNA reads TGTGCCAGCTCACCGGCCACAGGGGGCGACTATGGCTACACCTTC. The V and J genes are TRBV18 and TRBJ1-2; 9 bases are shared with TRBD1. The ends lost 3 bases at V and 3 bases at J; junction bases unmatched: 5. Germline V gene sequence: CDR1 KGHSH, CDR2 LQKENI. The CDR3 consists of 15 residues.

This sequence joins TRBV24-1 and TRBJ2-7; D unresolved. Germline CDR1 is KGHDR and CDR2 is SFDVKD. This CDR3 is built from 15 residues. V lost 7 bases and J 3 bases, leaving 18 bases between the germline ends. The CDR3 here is CATSETPPTFYEQYF. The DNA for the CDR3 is TGTGCCACCAGCGAGACACCACCCACCTTCTACGAGCAGTACTTC.